This T cell receptor beta chain was retrieved from a study of blood T cell repertoires in COVID-19. Study in general: From the United States, Italy and Spain came samples of acute and convalescent COVID-19. T cells, B-cell-depleted T cells, or PBMCs supplied cDNA or gDNA.

Per the original data handling: It was from reference gene primer amplification that nucleated cell counts were estimated. Clones were sequenced by immunoSEQ multiplex PCR, and TCRdb holds only the in-frame ones, with some missing. V, J and clone size reflect that table, while D and trimming were determined from the DNA. The sample contains some 270,000 clones, approximately 85% of which appear only once. The CDR3 extends over 17 amino acids. Germline V gives CDR1 LGHDT, CDR2 YNNKEL (reference sequence). V shed 4 bases, J shed 3 bases, and the junction held 7 bases outside the gene matches. V and J are TRBV3-1 (or the pseudogene TRBV3-2) and TRBJ2-3; TRBD2 matches 13 bases. The sequenced sample was peripheral blood. This receptor was obtained from a woman aged 70-85 years with acute or convalescent COVID-19. CDR3 loop: CASSLHPGLAGTDTQYF. CDR3 nucleotide sequence: TGTGCCAGCAGCCTTCACCCGGGACTAGCGGGGACAGATACGCAGTATTTT.